Included here is one TCR beta chain sequence, with context. In the source study's methods: Out-of-frame sequences were removed, leaving around 2,000,000 distinct TCRbeta sequences. The method was immunoSEQ multiplex PCR; TCRdb's version includes in-frame clones alone and lacks a portion of them. V and J calls and clone size follow that table, whereas D and trimming were derived from the DNA. Seen here are around 63,000 clones, roughly three quarters observed once, and the top ten hold about 4.3%. The sort gate was single viable CD3+CD4+CD8-CD45RO+ cells for memory CD4+ T cells. CMV serostatus came from serum IgG against pp150, pp28, p38, p52. CD4+ T cells were isolated by positive magnetic selection. The data belong to a study of memory CD4+ T cells and cytomegalovirus serostatus. Germline V gene sequence: CDR1 SGHDT, CDR2 YYEEEE. V lost 6 bases, J lost 1 base, and 17 bases lay in between. This CDR3 region has 17 residues.

The genes are TRBV5-6 and TRBJ2-6; TRBD1 is a possible D gene (6 bases). The clonotype originates from an adult in good health and CMV-seropositive. What was sequenced was memory CD4+ T cells from blood. The CDR3 DNA sequence: TGTGCCAGCACCCGGGACAAAACAGCGTCTGGGGCCAACGTCCTGACTTTC. This codes for CASTRDKTASGANVLTF. Full variable domain (missing parts from reference TRBV5-6 and TRBJ2-6): DAGVTQSPTHLIKTRGQQVTLRCSPKSGHDTVSWYQQALGQGPQFIFQYYEEEERQRGNFPDRFSGHQFPNYSSELNVNALLLGDSALYLCASTRDKTASGANVLTFGAGSRLTVL.